Listed here are 25 T cell receptor beta chains from one sample, sequenced in a study of tumor and adjacent non-tumor tissue in lung cancer. This sample's RNA came from whole unsorted tissue. Distant lung tissue was collected more than 3 cm away from the tumor edge. The library came from three nested PCR rounds adapted from ARM-PCR protocols. Each CDR3 protein is one row after TCRdb ran MiXCR on the multiplex PCR reads. Of 90,000 to 100,000 distinct CDR3 sequences listed, 80% are singletons. Sequencing input: distant non-tumor lung tissue. These receptors all come from a man in his 60s with small cell lung cancer.

This clonotype showed up just once. A single base separates this from a much larger clone, so it may be a read error. This chain uses TRBV28 with TRBJ2-5; 8 positions match TRBD2. The germline gives CDR1 MDHEN, CDR2 SYDVKM. The CDR3 loop spans 16 amino acids. With 5 bases clipped from V and 9 bases from J, the junction kept 17 bases outside the gene matches. This chain's CDR3 is CASSITTSASDGAQYF. CDR3 sequence (DNA): TGTGCCAGCAGTATCACGACTAGCGCCTCGGACGGGGCCCAGTACTTC.

Of note for this clonotype: Since no conserved phenylalanine or tryptophan closes the CDR3, a read error is the likely cause. The V and J genes are TRBV12-3 or TRBV12-4 and TRBJ2-5, with 9 bases lining up with TRBD2. The CDR3 covers 16 residues. The CDR3 here is CASCFNQFSGSETQYL. DNA for the CDR3: TGTGCGAGCTGCTTCAATCAATTTAGCGGGAGTGAGACCCAGTACCTC.

About this clonotype itself: At one end the junction does not follow the germline gene, possibly because of a read error. V usage is TRBV12-3 or TRBV12-4 and J usage is TRBJ1-1; weak D call: TRBD1 (5 bases). The CDR3 spans 12 residues. DNA of the CDR3: TGTGCTAGCAGTCCCCTTGGGACTGACGCTTTCTTT. Its protein is CASSPLGTDAFF.

On this clonotype: Relative to the germline gene, one junction end is altered; a read error may explain this. This chain uses TRBV12-3 or TRBV12-4 with TRBJ2-2; D is perhaps TRBD1 (6 bases). The CDR3 has 15 amino acids. The DNA for the CDR3 is TGTGCCAACAGTTTGTCACAGGGAAGCACCGGGGAGCAGTTTTTT. It encodes CANSLSQGSTGEQFF.

V gene TRBV4-2 combines with J gene TRBJ2-1; TRBD2 matches 9 bases. CDR3 length equals 13 residues. The ends lost 9 bases at V and 5 bases at J; junction bases unmatched: 5. CDR1 is LGHNA and CDR2 is YNFKEQ in the germline V gene. This CDR3 reads CASVTSGNNEQFF. CDR3 sequence (DNA): TGTGCCAGTGTGACTAGCGGAAACAATGAGCAGTTCTTC.

Turning to this clonotype: The junction departs from germline at one end; a sequencing error may be responsible. This CDR3 is CGSSLGGNYGYIF. The CDR3 nucleotides are TGTGGCAGCAGCTTGGGGGGAAACTATGGTTACATCTTC. This chain connects TRBV5-6 to TRBJ1-2; D is perhaps TRBD1 (5 bases). CDR1 and CDR2 from the germline V gene are SGHDT and YYEEEE. This CDR3 is 13 amino acids long. Supplemented by reference TRBV5-6 and TRBJ1-2, the full variable domain reads DAGVTQSPTHLIKTRGQQVTLRCSPKSGHDTVSWYQQALGQGPQFIFQYYEEEERQRGNFPDRFSGHQFPNYSSELNVNALLLGDSALYLCGSSLGGNYGYIFGSGTRLTVV.

This clonotype has ten or more counts. This chain connects TRBV6-5 to TRBJ1-2; possibly TRBD1 for D (5 bases). This CDR3 region has 13 residues. The ends were cut back, 3 bases at V and 13 bases at J, with 18 bases in the middle. Germline lookup yields CDR1 MNHEY and CDR2 SVGAGI. Here the CDR3 DNA reads TGTGCCAGCAGTTATGTGGGACGGTCAAGTCCCACCTTC. Its translation: CASSYVGRSSPTF.

This clonotype came up once. Sequence at one end of the junction differs from germline and may be a read error. The chain employs TRBV13 and TRBJ1-5, with no clear D. CDR3 length equals 15 residues. The germline CDR1 and CDR2 sequences are PRHDT and FYEKMQ (reference sequence). Written as DNA, the CDR3 is TGTGCCAGCTGCTTAGATACAGATAGCAATCAGCCCCAGCATTTT. Protein sequence: CASCLDTDSNQPQHF. The entire variable domain, with the rest obtained from reference TRBV13 and TRBJ1-5, is as follows: AAGVIQSPRHLIKEKRETATLKCYPIPRHDTVYWYQQGPGQDPQFLISFYEKMQSDKGSIPDRFSAQQFSDYHSELNMSSLELGDSALYFCASCLDTDSNQPQHFGDGTRLSIL.

This chain uses TRBV29-1 with TRBJ2-2; TRBD2 is a possible D gene (6 bases). Trimming cost V 4 bases and J 10 bases, with 13 bases left between them. The CDR3 is 12 amino acids. Looked up from germline, CDR1 is SQVTM and CDR2 is ANQGSEA. As DNA, the CDR3 is TGCAGCGTTGGGGAGGTTCCCGAGGAGCTGTTTTTT. It is translated as CSVGEVPEELFF.

This clonotype was observed a few times. One base away lies a much larger clone, so this may be a sequencing read error. V and J are TRBV5-6 and TRBJ1-5; D may be TRBD1 (6 bases). Germline V lookup: CDR1 SGHDT, CDR2 YYEEEE. This CDR3 is built from 15 residues. The CDR3 DNA is TGTGCCAGCAGCTCCTATGGGGGGCGGTTTCAGTCCCAGCATTTT. Its translation is CASSSYGGRFQSQHF.

As concerns this clonotype: The CDR3 does not end in the conserved phenylalanine or tryptophan, so this is likely a read error. The chain employs TRBV11-2 and TRBJ2-1; TRBD2 matches 11 bases. This CDR3 spans 16 amino acids. Per the germline V gene, CDR1 is SGHAT and CDR2 is FQNNGV. Unmatched junction bases numbered 5, after V lost 2 bases and J lost 5 bases. The CDR3 bases are TGTGCCAGCAGCTTATCTTTACTAGCGGGAGACAATGAGCAGTTCCTC. Its protein is CASSLSLLAGDNEQFL.

Points on this clonotype: Germline and junction disagree at one end, which may indicate a read error. The rearrangement uses TRBV11-2 and TRBJ2-7; 7 bases match TRBD2. The CDR3 is 15 amino acids. The germline V gene has CDR1 SGHAT and CDR2 FQNNGV. CDR3 protein: CASSLDSSGIYEQSF. CDR3 nucleotide sequence: TGTGCTAGCAGCTTAGATTCGAGCGGGATTTACGAGCAGAGCTTC.

To note about this clonotype: At one end, the junction sequence differs from germline, possibly due to a read error. V and J are TRBV11-2 and TRBJ2-1; no clear D gene. The CDR3 spans 17 residues. In germline, CDR1 is SGHAT, CDR2 FQNNGV. The chain's CDR3 is CASSLVTPQSSYNEEFF. CDR3 in DNA: TGTGCCAGCAGCTTAGTGACACCCCAAAGCTCCTACAATGAGGAGTTCTTC.

Regarding this clonotype: The conserved closing phenylalanine or tryptophan is absent in this CDR3, likely reflecting a read error. Because the CDR3's place on the DNA is in doubt, the DNA is left out and the CDR3 is given as listed by TCRdb. The rearrangement uses TRBV29-1 and TRBJ2-2; the table assigns TRBD2, which was not confirmed against the DNA. Both ends counted, the CDR3 spans 16 residues. Germline V gene sequence: CDR1 SQVTM, CDR2 ANQGSEA. CDR3 residues: CSVARGRRGSTGELFL.

Note on this clonotype: An end of the junction does not agree with germline; a read error may underlie this. This sequence joins TRBV4-1 and TRBJ1-5; the D gene is possibly TRBD1 (6 bases). In germline, CDR1 is MGHRA, CDR2 YSYEKL. This CDR3 is 13 amino acids long. The CDR3 protein is CTSSQGMSQHQHF. The DNA for the CDR3 is TGCACCAGCAGCCAGGGGATGTCTCAGCACCAACATTTT.

This clonotype was picked up many times. The CDR3 loop reads CASSQVLSGLPPKQYF. CDR3 DNA sequence: TGCGCCAGCAGCCAAGTTTTGTCGGGACTCCCCCCGAAGCAGTACTTC. The chain joins TRBV4-1 to TRBJ2-7; D possibly corresponds to TRBD2 (6 bases). The CDR3 has 16 amino acids. The V end was cut by 1 base, the J end by 8 bases, with 21 bases between. Germline V gene sequence: CDR1 MGHRA, CDR2 YSYEKL.

This chain links TRBV4-2 with TRBJ2-2; tentative D call: TRBD2 (6 bases). Germline V CDR1 and CDR2: LGHNA, YNFKEQ. V dropped 0 bases and J dropped 9 bases, with 14 bases sitting between them. This CDR3 has 15 residues. This CDR3 reads CASSQEGGSAWELFF. The CDR3 region has the DNA TGTGCCAGCAGCCAAGAGGGGGGTAGCGCCTGGGAGCTGTTTTTT.

This clonotype was observed once. A much bigger clone sits one base away, suggesting this may be a read error. The chain recombines TRBV6-1 with TRBJ1-4; D is unclear. There are 13 residues in the CDR3. Looked up from germline, CDR1 is MNHNS and CDR2 is SASEGT. The CDR3 protein is CASSEMGEERLFF. The CDR3 bases are TGTGCCAGCAGTGAAATGGGAGAAGAAAGACTGTTTTTT.

The J gene is TRBJ2-1, the V gene TRBV11-3; D possibly corresponds to TRBD2 (5 bases). Germline V gives CDR1 SGHNT, CDR2 YENEEA. CDR3 size: 12 residues. V was pared by 4 bases and J by 9 bases, with 10 bases between. This CDR3 reads CASSSGWGEQFF. The CDR3 DNA is TGTGCCAGCAGCTCGGGGTGGGGTGAGCAGTTCTTC.

A remark on this clonotype: The junction departs from germline at one end; a sequencing error may be responsible. The chain's CDR3 is CTSSYGVYNSPFHF. Written as DNA, the CDR3 is TGTACCAGCAGTTACGGGGTCTATAATTCACCCTTCCACTTT. V gene TRBV6-5 combines with J gene TRBJ1-6; D is uncertain. Germline V lookup: CDR1 MNHEY, CDR2 SVGAGI. The CDR3 consists of 14 residues.

This clonotype was picked up one time. Given a much more abundant clone one base away, this may be a read error. The rearrangement links TRBV30 to TRBJ1-2; TRBD1 might be the D (5 bases). V shed 4 bases and J shed 4 bases, with 16 bases lying between them. The germline V gene has CDR1 GTSNPN and CDR2 SVGIG (reference sequence). The CDR3 extends over 14 amino acids. The CDR3 is CAWIWARGSYGYTF. In DNA form, the CDR3 reads TGTGCCTGGATCTGGGCAAGGGGCAGCTATGGCTACACCTTC. Supplemented by reference TRBV30 and TRBJ1-2, the full variable domain reads SQTIHQWPATLVQPVGSPLSLECTVEGTSNPNLYWYRQAAGRGLQLLFYSVGIGQISSEVPQNLSASRPQDRQFILSSKKLLLSDSGFYLCAWIWARGSYGYTFGSGTRLTVV.

The chain joins TRBV4-2 to TRBJ2-2; D perhaps matches TRBD1 (5 bases). The CDR3 has 15 residues. Germline V gives CDR1 LGHNA, CDR2 YNFKEQ. Trimming left V 5 bases short and J 0 bases short, with 10 bases between. The CDR3 region is CASSDLRANTGELFF. The DNA of the CDR3 is TGTGCCAGCAGCGATCTCAGGGCGAACACCGGGGAGCTGTTTTTT.

In this sample, this clonotype turned up many times. V usage is TRBV7-9 and J usage is TRBJ2-1, with 14 bases identical to TRBD2. Trimming took 5 bases from V and 15 from J; bases not matched to a gene: 6. The CDR3 runs to 13 residues. Germline CDR1 reads SEHNR; CDR2 reads FQNEAQ (reference sequence). The CDR3, as DNA: TGTGCCAGCAGCCCCGGGACTAGCGGGAGTCGGTTCTTC. Residues: CASSPGTSGSRFF.

V gene TRBV11-2 combines with J gene TRBJ2-7; D is perhaps TRBD1 (5 bases). CDR3 length equals 13 residues. The germline CDR1 and CDR2 sequences are SGHAT and FQNNGV. The CDR3 loop reads CAIGHLGVYEQYV. The CDR3 bases are TGTGCTATCGGACACCTTGGGGTCTACGAGCAGTATGTC.

For this clonotype: A much larger clone is a single base away; this may be a read error. The rearrangement joins TRBV14 to TRBJ2-1; D might be TRBD2 (5 bases). Germline lookup yields CDR1 SGHDN and CDR2 FVKESK. The CDR3 runs to 16 residues. For the CDR3, the DNA is TGTGCCAGCAGCCGGGCAGCGGCCAGCTCCTACAATGAGCAGTTGTTC. It is translated as CASSRAAASSYNEQLF. The variable domain in full, completed from reference TRBV14 and TRBJ2-1, reads EAGVTQFPSHSVIEKGQTVTLRCDPISGHDNLYWYRRVMGKEIKFLLHFVKESKQDESGMPNNRFLAERTGGTYSTLKVQPAELEDSGVYFCASSRAAASSYNEQLFGPGTRLTVL.